One sample yielded the 9 T cell receptor beta chains listed below, sequenced in a study of blood T cell repertoires in COVID-19 (dated by TCRdb to the early 2020s). Library prep was done by the immunoSEQ multiplex PCR assay. TCRdb re-hosts the immuneACCESS table, in-frame sequences only. Its copies lack some clones; in the studies checked, an unresolved V gene accounts for under half of them, and the cause for the rest is not known. In all, the sample holds 180,000 or so clones, and roughly 79% of those were seen once. More than 9.5% of the sample is held by the ten biggest clonotypes. Sequences were obtained from peripheral blood. Receptors were obtained from a woman aged 40 to 50 with COVID-19, enrolled during active disease.

The chain links TRBV5-1 to TRBJ2-2; 11 positions match TRBD2. This CDR3 is built from 14 residues. Germline CDR1 and CDR2: SGHRS and YFSETQ. Trimming took 7 bases from V and 4 from J; bases not matched to a gene: 3. The CDR3 protein is CASATSGVTGELFF. In nucleotides, the CDR3 is TGCGCCAGCGCGACTAGCGGGGTCACCGGGGAGCTGTTTTTT.

This clone has a handful of counts. The chain uses TRBV24-1 and TRBJ2-1; a possible D gene is TRBD1 (6 bases). The germline CDR1 and CDR2 sequences are KGHDR and SFDVKD. There are 15 residues in the CDR3. Trimming left V 4 bases short and J 8 bases short, with 17 bases between. The CDR3 reads CATSDTNTGMDEQFF. The CDR3 nucleotides are TGTGCCACCAGTGACACCAATACAGGGATGGATGAGCAGTTCTTC.

V usage is TRBV6-5 and J usage is TRBJ1-4; TRBD1 matches at 9 bases. V was clipped by 2 bases and J by 6 bases; unmatched bases: 4. The CDR3 is made up of 15 amino acids. Germline-derived CDR1 and CDR2 are MNHEY and SVGAGI. The CDR3 spells CASSYTGGGDEKLFF. The CDR3 DNA reads TGTGCCAGCAGTTACACAGGGGGCGGAGATGAAAAACTGTTTTTT.

This chain links TRBV9 with TRBJ2-1; 8 bases map to TRBD2. Trimming cost V 0 bases and J 4 bases; bases outside gene matches: 3. Germline CDR1 reads SGDLS; CDR2 reads YYNGEE. This CDR3 contains 15 residues. CDR3 bases: TGTGCCAGCAGCGTAGGGACTAGCCTATACAATGAGCAGTTCTTC. Amino acid sequence: CASSVGTSLYNEQFF.

This chain connects TRBV11-3 to TRBJ2-2; possibly TRBD1 for D (5 bases). Germline V gene data show CDR1 as SGHNT and CDR2 as YENEEA. This CDR3 has 15 amino acids. Trimming shortened V by 3 bases and J by 4 bases, and 12 bases separated the two germline ends. In DNA, the CDR3 is TGTGCCAGCAGCTTCGGGCAGGGTCGCACCGGGGAGCTGTTTTTT. Its translation is CASSFGQGRTGELFF.

In DNA, the CDR3 is TGTGCCAGCAGCCGAGGAATGGGACAGAGACGAAACACCATATATTTT. Its translation is CASSRGMGQRRNTIYF. J is TRBJ1-3 and V is TRBV3-1 (or the pseudogene TRBV3-2); TRBD1 matches 7 bases. This CDR3 is built from 16 residues. Germline CDR1 LGHDT, CDR2 YNNKEL (reference sequence). Trimming at V came to 4 bases and at J to 5 bases, leaving 11 bases not matched to a gene.

The chain carries TRBV7-9 and TRBJ1-2, with 7 positions matching TRBD1. Germline CDR1 and CDR2: SEHNR and FQNEAQ (reference sequence). V was pared by 8 bases and J by 5 bases, with 11 bases of the junction left unmatched. This CDR3 is 14 amino acids long. The CDR3 sequence: CASSIRQGGYGYTF. Written as DNA, the CDR3 is TGTGCCAGCTCTATAAGACAGGGCGGGTATGGCTACACCTTC.

The CDR3 is CASSPAGRAHEQYF. The CDR3 DNA sequence: TGTGCCAGCAGCCCGGCCGGGAGGGCCCATGAGCAGTACTTC. The genes are TRBV5-6 and TRBJ2-7; 8 nucleotides agree with TRBD2. The ends lost 4 bases at V and 7 bases at J; junction bases unmatched: 10. In germline, CDR1 is SGHDT, CDR2 YYEEEE. The length of the CDR3 is 14 residues.

The chain has TRBV19 and TRBJ1-5; D remains ambiguous. Germline values: CDR1 LNHDA, CDR2 SQIVND (reference sequence). Trimming removed 3 bases from V and 8 bases from J, with 8 bases in between. CDR3 length: 12 amino acids. The CDR3 bases are TGTGCCAGTAGTATCTACCCGGAGCCCCAGCATTTT. This encodes CASSIYPEPQHF.